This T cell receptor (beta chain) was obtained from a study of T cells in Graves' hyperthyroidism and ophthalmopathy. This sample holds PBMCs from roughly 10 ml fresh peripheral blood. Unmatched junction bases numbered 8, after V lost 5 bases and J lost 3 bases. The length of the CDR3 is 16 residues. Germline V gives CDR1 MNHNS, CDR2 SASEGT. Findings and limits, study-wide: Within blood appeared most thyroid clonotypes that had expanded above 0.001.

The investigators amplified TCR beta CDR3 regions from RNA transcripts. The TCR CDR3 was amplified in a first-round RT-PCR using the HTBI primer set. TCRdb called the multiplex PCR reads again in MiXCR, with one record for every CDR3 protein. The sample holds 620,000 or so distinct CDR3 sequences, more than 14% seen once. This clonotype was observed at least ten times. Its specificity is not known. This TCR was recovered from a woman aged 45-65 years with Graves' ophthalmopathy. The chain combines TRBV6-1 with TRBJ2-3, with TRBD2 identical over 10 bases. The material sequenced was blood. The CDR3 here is CASSTASGSLTDTQYF. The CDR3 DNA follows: TGTGCCAGCAGTACGGCTAGCGGGAGTCTGACAGATACGCAGTATTTT.